The next 24 T cell receptor beta chains were all read from a single sample in a study of human T cells and chemical hapten exposure. TCRdb reprocessed the RACE reads with MiXCR, giving one entry per CDR3 protein. The sample includes roughly 190,000 distinct CDR3 sequences, around 20% seen only once; the top ten take 6.7%. Time point in this sample: patch test 1, 2 weeks after DPC sensitization. As for treatment: therapeutic diphenylcyclopropenone sensitization with weekly scalp DPC. Material: whole blood, obtained in connection with sensitization to the hapten diphenylcyclopropenone (DPC). The receptors shown here come from a woman aged 45-65 years with alopecia areata. Some clones in this sample may be carry-over from other donors' samples.

The chain is built from TRBV7-3 and TRBJ2-5; 7 bases map to TRBD2. The CDR3 runs 16 residues. Germline-derived CDR1 and CDR2 are SGHTA and FQGTGA. With V trimmed by 1 base and J by 4 bases, 9 bases remained unmatched. The CDR3: CASSLSGGRPPETQYF. Here the CDR3 DNA reads TGTGCCAGCAGCTTAAGTGGCGGGAGACCCCCAGAGACCCAGTACTTC.

This clonotype was observed a few times. The genes are TRBV29-1 and TRBJ1-1; D gene ambiguous. The germline gives CDR1 SQVTM, CDR2 ANQGSEA. V was pared by 5 bases and J by 2 bases, with 6 bases between. The CDR3 loop spans 11 amino acids. CDR3 in DNA: TGCAGCGTTCCGGACAACACTGAAGCTTTCTTT. This codes for CSVPDNTEAFF.

This chain uses TRBV7-6 with TRBJ2-5; 9 nucleotides match TRBD2. Germline V gene sequence: CDR1 SGHVS, CDR2 FNYEAQ. The CDR3 has 14 residues. V shed 5 bases and J 3 bases; nucleotides not matched to a gene: 4. CDR3 DNA sequence: TGTGCCAGCAGCCCCAGACTAGCGGAAGAGACCCAGTACTTC. It translates to CASSPRLAEETQYF.

The rearrangement links TRBV20-1 to TRBJ2-7; TRBD2 matches at 13 bases. Germline V gene lookup returns CDR1 DFQATT and CDR2 SNEGSKA (reference sequence). There are 17 residues in the CDR3. The trim removed 3 bases at V and 0 bases at J, leaving 8 bases unmatched. In nucleotides, the CDR3 is TGCAGTGCTAGTGGGGGACTAGCGGGATCATTCTCCTACGAGCAGTACTTC. It specifies CSASGGLAGSFSYEQYF.

The chain has TRBV6-5 and TRBJ2-1; TRBD2 aligns across 12 bases. Germline V gene data show CDR1 as MNHEY and CDR2 as SVGAGI. The V gene end was trimmed by 1 base and the J gene end by 1 base; junction bases not matched to a gene: 2. This CDR3 spans 17 amino acids. CDR3 residues: CASSYFGLAGSYNEQFF. CDR3 in DNA: TGTGCCAGCAGTTACTTCGGACTAGCGGGATCCTACAATGAGCAGTTCTTC.

This chain joins TRBV20-1 and TRBJ2-1, with D perhaps TRBD1 or TRBD2 (5 bases each). Germline CDR1 is DFQATT and CDR2 is SNEGSKA (reference sequence). V was cut by 5 bases and J by 3 bases, with 23 bases left in between. The CDR3 covers 17 residues. CDR3 in DNA: TGCAGTGCTCAAGATGGGGGTTGGGGGTCTCGCTACAATGAGCAGTTCTTC. This sequence encodes CSAQDGGWGSRYNEQFF.

The chain combines TRBV7-2 with TRBJ2-3; D call uncertain. This CDR3 contains 15 residues. CDR1 is SGHTA and CDR2 is FQGNSA in the germline V gene. Trimming took 4 bases from V and 2 from J, leaving 13 bases between them. The CDR3 sequence: CASSSPRQATDTQYF. The CDR3 coding sequence is TGTGCCAGCAGCTCCCCCCGGCAGGCCACAGATACGCAGTATTTT.

The chain has TRBV20-1 and TRBJ2-7; D unclear. V was cut by 4 bases and J by 4 bases, with 14 bases left in between. Germline V gene data show CDR1 as DFQATT and CDR2 as SNEGSKA (reference sequence). CDR3 length: 13 residues. In DNA form, the CDR3 reads TGCAGTGCTACCTCAGGAGCGTTATACGAGCAGTACTTC. It translates to CSATSGALYEQYF.

The chain joins TRBV3-1 to TRBJ1-1, with D possibly TRBD1 on 6 matching bases. CDR1 and CDR2 (germline): LGHDT, YNNKEL (reference sequence). The CDR3 loop spans 14 amino acids. V was clipped by 5 bases and J by 4 bases, with 14 bases between them. DNA for the CDR3: TGTGCCAGCAGCGCGTCTGGGGGCCGCACTGAAGCTTTCTTT. Translation gives CASSASGGRTEAFF.

The chain is built from TRBV20-1 and TRBJ2-5, with a possible D match to TRBD2 (6 bases). CDR3 length equals 13 residues. CDR1 and CDR2 (germline): DFQATT, SNEGSKA (reference sequence). The V and J ends lost 5 bases and 3 bases respectively, with 13 bases between them. The CDR3 DNA is TGCAGTGCTGGGAGACTAGGAAAAGAGACCCAGTACTTC. Its translation: CSAGRLGKETQYF.

V and J are TRBV25-1 and TRBJ1-4; 8 bases are a match to TRBD1. The trim removed 6 bases at V and 2 bases at J, leaving 2 bases unmatched. The CDR3 has 14 amino acids. Germline CDR1 and CDR2: MGHDK and SYGVNS. CDR3 loop: CASRDRVTNEKLFF. The CDR3 nucleotides are TGTGCCAGCAGGGACAGGGTCACTAATGAAAAACTGTTTTTT. The full variable domain, in which reference TRBV25-1 and TRBJ1-4 provide the parts outside the CDR3, is EADIYQTPRYLVIGTGKKITLECSQTMGHDKMYWYQQDPGMELHLIHYSYGVNSTEKGDLSSESTVSRIRTEHFPLTLESARPSHTSQYLCASRDRVTNEKLFFGSGTQLSVL.

The chain links TRBV12-3 or TRBV12-4 to TRBJ1-5, with D possibly TRBD1 on 6 matching bases. The V end lost 2 bases, the J end lost 2 bases, and 16 bases lay between the germline ends. The CDR3 consists of 17 residues. CDR3 in DNA: TGTGCCAGCAGTTTAAGAGGGGGATCGTGGGGCAATCAGCCCCAGCATTTT. It specifies CASSLRGGSWGNQPQHF.

This clonotype was observed a handful of times. V usage is TRBV7-6 and J usage is TRBJ1-1; 11 bases agree with TRBD1. There are 16 residues in the CDR3. From germline, CDR1 is SGHVS and CDR2 FNYEAQ. V trimming: 5 bases; J trimming: 3 bases; junction bases outside the gene matches: 8. The CDR3 DNA reads TGTGCCAGCAGCAAGAGTCCGGGACAGGGGGACACTGAAGCTTTCTTT. Amino acid sequence: CASSKSPGQGDTEAFF. The full variable domain, completed using reference TRBV7-6 and TRBJ1-1, is GAGVSQSPRYKVTKRGQDVALRCDPISGHVSLYWYRQALGQGPEFLTYFNYEAQQDKSGLPNDRFSAERPEGSISTLTIQRTEQRDSAMYRCASSKSPGQGDTEAFFGQGTRLTVV.

This clonotype was observed a handful of times. V is TRBV20-1 and J is TRBJ2-7; D may be TRBD1 or TRBD2 (6 bases each). Trimming removed 3 bases from V and 0 bases from J, with 18 bases in between. The CDR3 loop spans 16 amino acids. Germline V gene data show CDR1 as DFQATT and CDR2 as SNEGSKA (reference sequence). CDR3: CSASYLRGAGSYEQYF. The CDR3, as DNA: TGCAGTGCTAGCTATTTGAGGGGGGCTGGCTCCTACGAGCAGTACTTC.

The V call is TRBV10-3, the J call TRBJ2-3, with no clear D. V gave up 3 bases and J gave up 0 bases, with 13 bases separating them. The CDR3 loop spans 16 amino acids. In germline, CDR1 is ENHRY, CDR2 SYGVKD. The CDR3 reads CAISDVSEYSTDTQYF. The CDR3 DNA reads as TGTGCCATCAGTGACGTTTCAGAGTATAGCACAGATACGCAGTATTTT.

CDR3 DNA sequence: TGTGCCAGCAGCAAAGCGGGGACAGGTTCCTACGAGCAGTACTTC. The encoded protein is CASSKAGTGSYEQYF. The chain combines TRBV21-1 with TRBJ2-7; the table's D call, TRBD1, was not checked against the DNA. TRBV21-1 is assigned pseudogene status. The CDR3 length is 15 residues.

The chain recombines TRBV5-1 with TRBJ2-7, with 10 bases fitting TRBD2. V trimming: 2 bases; J trimming: 7 bases; junction bases outside the gene matches: 9. The CDR3 loop spans 15 amino acids. Germline V gene sequence: CDR1 SGHRS, CDR2 YFSETQ. The CDR3 protein is CASSFRLAGAHEQYF. In nucleotides, the CDR3 is TGCGCCAGCAGCTTCCGGCTAGCGGGAGCCCATGAGCAGTACTTC.

In this sample, this clonotype turned up a few times. V and J are TRBV11-2 and TRBJ2-1; TRBD2 is a possible D gene (6 bases). Trimming took 7 bases from V and 2 from J, leaving 18 bases between them. The CDR3 has 16 amino acids. Germline V gene sequence: CDR1 SGHAT, CDR2 FQNNGV. CDR3 DNA sequence: TGTGCCAGCACCCCCACTACGGGGACTCCCTACAATGAGCAGTTCTTC. This gives the protein CASTPTTGTPYNEQFF.

This clonotype was detected ten times or more. The chain links TRBV12-3 or TRBV12-4 to TRBJ2-1; TRBD1 matches at 8 bases. V was clipped by 5 bases and J by 12 bases; unmatched bases: 15. The CDR3 is 15 residues long. CDR3 nucleotides: TGTGCCAGCAGTATTCCGGGACAGGAAAGGGCGGGGCAGTTCTTC. It translates to CASSIPGQERAGQFF.

The chain employs TRBV7-8 and TRBJ2-7, with 7 bases lining up with TRBD2. Germline CDR1 and CDR2: SGHVS and FQNEAQ. The CDR3 is made up of 14 amino acids. V lost 1 base and J lost 4; bases outside the gene matches: 4. In nucleotides, the CDR3 is TGTGCCAGCAGCTTAGGCGGGAGACTTTACGAGCAGTACTTC. Residues: CASSLGGRLYEQYF.

Here the CDR3 DNA reads TGTGCCATCAGTGTTGAAAGGGGAGCAGATACGCAGTATTTT. Residues: CAISVERGADTQYF. The rearrangement links TRBV10-3 to TRBJ2-3; D possibly matches TRBD1 or TRBD2 (5 bases each). The CDR3 sequence is 14 residues long. Germline assignment: CDR1 ENHRY and CDR2 SYGVKD. The germline V and J ends were trimmed by 4 bases and 4 bases, with 12 bases remaining between them.

The J gene is TRBJ2-1, the V gene TRBV20-1; no clear D. Germline values: CDR1 DFQATT, CDR2 SNEGSKA (reference sequence). Between the trimmed V and J ends, which lost 2 bases and 2 bases, there was a span of 16 bases. This CDR3 comprises 16 residues. CDR3 residues: CSARLVSFRTYNEQFF. The DNA for the CDR3 is TGCAGTGCTAGATTGGTTAGTTTTAGAACCTACAATGAGCAGTTCTTC.

The chain is built from TRBV20-1 and TRBJ1-5; 8 bases line up with TRBD1. V lost 4 bases, J lost 0 bases, and 2 bases stayed unmatched. Germline CDR1 reads DFQATT; CDR2 reads SNEGSKA (reference sequence). The CDR3 runs to 14 residues. CDR3 amino acids: CSATTGDSNQPQHF. The CDR3 coding sequence is TGCAGTGCTACGACAGGGGATAGCAATCAGCCCCAGCATTTT.

This clonotype was recorded a few times. In DNA form, the CDR3 reads TGCAGCGCTAGGACTAGTTCCTACGAGCAGTACTTC. Residues: CSARTSSYEQYF. This rearrangement joins TRBV29-1 to TRBJ2-7; 7 positions agree with TRBD2. Unmatched junction bases numbered 4, after V lost 7 bases and J lost 1 base. This CDR3 contains 12 residues. Looked up from germline, CDR1 is SQVTM and CDR2 is ANQGSEA.